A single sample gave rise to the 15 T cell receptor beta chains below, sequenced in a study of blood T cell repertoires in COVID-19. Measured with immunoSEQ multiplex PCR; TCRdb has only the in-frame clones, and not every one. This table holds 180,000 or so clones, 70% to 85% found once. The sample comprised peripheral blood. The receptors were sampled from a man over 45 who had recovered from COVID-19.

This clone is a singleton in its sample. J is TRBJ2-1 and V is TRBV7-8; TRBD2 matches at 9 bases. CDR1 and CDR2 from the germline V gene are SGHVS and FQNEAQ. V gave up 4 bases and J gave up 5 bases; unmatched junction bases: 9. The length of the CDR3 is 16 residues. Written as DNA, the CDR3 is TGTGCCAGCAGCTACAGAGGCGGGAGGGCCCACAATGAGCAGTTCTTC. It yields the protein CASSYRGGRAHNEQFF.

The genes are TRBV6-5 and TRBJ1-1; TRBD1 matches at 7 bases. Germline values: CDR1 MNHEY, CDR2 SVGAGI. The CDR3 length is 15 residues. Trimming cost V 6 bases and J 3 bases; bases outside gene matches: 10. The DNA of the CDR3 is TGTGCCAGCAGCAAGCGCCGGGACAGTCACACTGAAGCTTTCTTT. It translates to CASSKRRDSHTEAFF.

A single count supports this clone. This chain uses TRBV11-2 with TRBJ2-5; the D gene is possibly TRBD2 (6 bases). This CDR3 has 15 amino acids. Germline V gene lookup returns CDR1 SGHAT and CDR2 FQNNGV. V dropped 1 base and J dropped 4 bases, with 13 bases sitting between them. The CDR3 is CASSLVEGRPETQYF. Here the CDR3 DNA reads TGTGCCAGCAGCTTAGTGGAGGGCCGCCCAGAGACCCAGTACTTC.

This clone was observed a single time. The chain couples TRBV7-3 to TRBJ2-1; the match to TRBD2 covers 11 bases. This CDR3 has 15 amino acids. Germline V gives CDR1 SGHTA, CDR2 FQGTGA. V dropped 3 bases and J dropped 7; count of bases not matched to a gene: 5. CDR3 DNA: TGTGCCAGCAGCTTCTATAGCGGGAGGGAGAATGAGCAGTTCTTC. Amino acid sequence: CASSFYSGRENEQFF.

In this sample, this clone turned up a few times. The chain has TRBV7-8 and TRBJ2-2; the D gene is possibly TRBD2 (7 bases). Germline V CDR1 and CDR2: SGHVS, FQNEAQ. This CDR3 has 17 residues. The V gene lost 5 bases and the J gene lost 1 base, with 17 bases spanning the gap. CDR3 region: CASSLHGGAMNTGELFF. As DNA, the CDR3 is TGTGCCAGCAGCCTCCATGGGGGGGCCATGAACACCGGGGAGCTGTTTTTT.

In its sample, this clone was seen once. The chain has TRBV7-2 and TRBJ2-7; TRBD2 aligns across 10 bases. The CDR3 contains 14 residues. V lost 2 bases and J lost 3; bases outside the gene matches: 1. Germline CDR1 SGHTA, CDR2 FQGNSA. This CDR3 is CASSLQRGGYEQYF. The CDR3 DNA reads TGTGCCAGCAGCTTACAGCGGGGGGGCTACGAGCAGTACTTC.

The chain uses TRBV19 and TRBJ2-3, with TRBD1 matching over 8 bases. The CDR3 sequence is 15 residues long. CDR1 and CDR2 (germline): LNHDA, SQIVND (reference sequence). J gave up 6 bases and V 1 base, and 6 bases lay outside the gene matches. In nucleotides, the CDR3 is TGTGCCAGTAGTATAGTTTCCAGGGGGCTCGATACGCAGTATTTT. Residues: CASSIVSRGLDTQYF.

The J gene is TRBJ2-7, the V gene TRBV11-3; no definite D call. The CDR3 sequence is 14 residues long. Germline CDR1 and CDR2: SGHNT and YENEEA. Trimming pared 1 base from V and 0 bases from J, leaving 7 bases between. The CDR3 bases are TGTGCCAGCAGCTTAGGGGCGAGCTCCTACGAGCAGTACTTC. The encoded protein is CASSLGASSYEQYF.

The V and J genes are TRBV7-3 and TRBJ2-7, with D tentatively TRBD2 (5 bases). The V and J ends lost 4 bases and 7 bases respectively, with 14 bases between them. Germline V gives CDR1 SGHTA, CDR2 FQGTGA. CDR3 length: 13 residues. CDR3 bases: TGTGCCAGCAGCTCATACCTAGCTTTTGAGCAGTACTTC. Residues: CASSSYLAFEQYF. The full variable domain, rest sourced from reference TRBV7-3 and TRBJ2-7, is GAGVSQTPSNKVTEKGKYVELRCDPISGHTALYWYRQSLGQGPEFLIYFQGTGAADDSGLPNDRFFAVRPEGSVSTLKIQRTERGDSAVYLCASSSYLAFEQYFGPGTRLTVT.

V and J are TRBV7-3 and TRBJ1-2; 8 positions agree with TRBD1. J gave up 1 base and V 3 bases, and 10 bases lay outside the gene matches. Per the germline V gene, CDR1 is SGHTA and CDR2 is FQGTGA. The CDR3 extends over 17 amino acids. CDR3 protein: CASSFQGATGDNYGYTF. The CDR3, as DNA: TGTGCCAGCAGCTTTCAGGGGGCGACGGGGGATAACTATGGCTACACCTTC. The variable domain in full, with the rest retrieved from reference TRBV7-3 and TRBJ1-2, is GAGVSQTPSNKVTEKGKYVELRCDPISGHTALYWYRQSLGQGPEFLIYFQGTGAADDSGLPNDRFFAVRPEGSVSTLKIQRTERGDSAVYLCASSFQGATGDNYGYTFGSGTRLTVV.

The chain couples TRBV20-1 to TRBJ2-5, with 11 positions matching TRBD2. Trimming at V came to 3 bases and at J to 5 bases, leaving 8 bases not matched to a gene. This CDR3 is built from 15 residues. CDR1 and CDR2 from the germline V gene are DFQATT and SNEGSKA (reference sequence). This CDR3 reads CSASTSGRPSETQYF. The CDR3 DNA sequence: TGCAGTGCTAGTACTAGCGGGAGACCTTCGGAGACCCAGTACTTC.

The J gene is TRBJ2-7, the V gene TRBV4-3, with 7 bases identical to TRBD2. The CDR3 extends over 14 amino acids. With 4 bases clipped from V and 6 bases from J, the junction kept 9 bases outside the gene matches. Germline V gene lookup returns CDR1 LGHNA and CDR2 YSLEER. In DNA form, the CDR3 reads TGCGCCAGCAGCCCGAGCGGGACCGACCGCGAGCAGTACTTC. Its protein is CASSPSGTDREQYF.

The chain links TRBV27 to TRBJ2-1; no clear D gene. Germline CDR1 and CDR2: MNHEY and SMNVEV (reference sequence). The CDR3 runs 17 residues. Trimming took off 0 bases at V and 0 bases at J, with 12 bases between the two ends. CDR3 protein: CASSLSPLPSSYNEQFF. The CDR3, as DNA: TGTGCCAGCAGTTTATCCCCTCTACCTAGCTCCTACAATGAGCAGTTCTTC.

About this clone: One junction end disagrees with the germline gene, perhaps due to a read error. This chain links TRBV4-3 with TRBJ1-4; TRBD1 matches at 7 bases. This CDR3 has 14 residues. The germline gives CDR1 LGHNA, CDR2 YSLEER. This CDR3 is CASSQELGGVSFTF. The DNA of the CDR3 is TGCGCCAGCAGCCAAGAGTTAGGGGGCGTCTCTTTCACTTTT.

CDR3 nucleotide sequence: TGTGCCAGCAGCTCACAGGTGAACACTGAAGCTTTCTTT. Protein sequence: CASSSQVNTEAFF. V is TRBV7-3 and J is TRBJ1-1; TRBD1 is a possible D gene (5 bases). Trimming cost V 4 bases and J 0 bases, with 6 bases left between them. CDR3 length equals 13 residues. In germline, CDR1 is SGHTA, CDR2 FQGTGA.